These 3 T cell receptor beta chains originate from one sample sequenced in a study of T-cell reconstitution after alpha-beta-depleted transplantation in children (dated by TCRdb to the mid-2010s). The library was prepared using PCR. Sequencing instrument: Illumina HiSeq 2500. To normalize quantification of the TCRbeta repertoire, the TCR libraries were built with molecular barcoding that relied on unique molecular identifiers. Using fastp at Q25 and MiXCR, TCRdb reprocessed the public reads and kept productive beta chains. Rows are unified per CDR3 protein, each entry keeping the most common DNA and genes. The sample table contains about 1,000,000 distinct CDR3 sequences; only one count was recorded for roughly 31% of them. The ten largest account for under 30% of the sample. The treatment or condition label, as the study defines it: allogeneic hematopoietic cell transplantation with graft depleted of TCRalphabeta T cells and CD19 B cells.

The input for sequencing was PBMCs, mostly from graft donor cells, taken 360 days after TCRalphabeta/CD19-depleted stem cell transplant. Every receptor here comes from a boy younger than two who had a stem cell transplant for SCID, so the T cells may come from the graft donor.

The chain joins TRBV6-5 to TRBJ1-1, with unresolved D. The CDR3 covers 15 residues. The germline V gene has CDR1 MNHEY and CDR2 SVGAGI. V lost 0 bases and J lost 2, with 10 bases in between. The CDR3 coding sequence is TGTGCCAGCAGTTACTCTTGGCTGAGTAACACTGAAGCTTTCTTT. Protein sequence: CASSYSWLSNTEAFF.

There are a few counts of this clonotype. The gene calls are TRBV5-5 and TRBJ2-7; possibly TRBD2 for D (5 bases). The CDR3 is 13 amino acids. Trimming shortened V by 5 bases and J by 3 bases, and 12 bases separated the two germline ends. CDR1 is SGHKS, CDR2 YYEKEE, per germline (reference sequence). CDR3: CASRLGLGYEQYF. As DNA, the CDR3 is TGTGCCAGCAGGCTTGGACTTGGCTACGAGCAGTACTTC.

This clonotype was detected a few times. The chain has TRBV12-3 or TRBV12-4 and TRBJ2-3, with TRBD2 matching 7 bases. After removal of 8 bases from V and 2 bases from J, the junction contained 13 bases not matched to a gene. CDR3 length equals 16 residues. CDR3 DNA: TGTGCCAGCCTAAGAGACCGGGGGGTAAACACAGATACGCAGTATTTT. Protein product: CASLRDRGVNTDTQYF.